Presented here are 2 T cell receptor beta chains from one specimen sequenced in a study of regulatory T cells in long-lasting Graves disease. Time point described: newly diagnosed GD, antithyroid drugs for less than 3 months. From PBMCs, RNA was extracted and then used to make the TCR library. In building TCR beta libraries, iRepertoire HTBI primers were used together with Arm-PCR of CDR3 regions. TCRdb fed the multiplex PCR reads into MiXCR, producing one record per CDR3 protein. The data show approximately 230,000 distinct CDR3 sequences, approximately 20% seen once. This sample comprised peripheral blood mononuclear cells (PBMCs), obtained at new diagnosis, from a patient treated with antithyroid drugs. The receptors originated from a female donor with Graves disease.

This clonotype was counted at least ten times. CDR3 loop: CASSLALRETQYF. The CDR3 DNA reads TGTGCCAGCAGTTTAGCGCTTCGAGAGACCCAGTACTTC. The V gene is TRBV12-3 or TRBV12-4, the J gene TRBJ2-5; D ambiguous. The CDR3 length is 13 residues. Trimming cost V 0 bases and J 4 bases, with 6 bases left between them.

As to this clonotype: The likely explanation is a read error, given a far larger clone one base away. V usage is TRBV11-3 and J usage is TRBJ2-5; D call uncertain. The V gene's germline CDR1 is SGHNT and CDR2 YENEEA. V lost 7 bases, J lost 2 bases, and 14 bases lay in between. The CDR3 has 14 amino acids. CDR3 sequence (DNA): TGTGCCAGCATCTTGGCAGGACGGCAAGAGACCCAGTACTTC. Its translation is CASILAGRQETQYF.